This is a list of T cell receptor beta chains from one sample in a study of cytomegalovirus exposure and HLA in healthy donors. Generated by immunoSEQ multiplex PCR, the TCRdb table keeps only in-frame clones and is missing some. Of over 250,000 clones listed, approximately 86% were seen once; the top ten hold roughly 0.99%. Sequencing was carried out using PBMCs. These receptors came from a woman under 30 in good health and CMV-seronegative. The CDR3 runs from the conserved cysteine through the conserved F or W. Fields, in order: V gene, D gene, clone size, J gene, CDR3 DNA, CDR3 protein. The D gene is left open where the match is weak. Clone size is not always given. Where it is, it says once, few, many or a class for expanded clones.

V: TRBV11-2
D: NA
size: many
J: TRBJ1-2
DNA: TGTGCCAGCAGCTTAGTTCCTGGGCAGAAGAAGTATGGCTACACCTTC
CDR3: CASSLVPGQKKYGYTF

V: TRBV18
D: NA
size: NA
J: TRBJ2-7
DNA: TGTGCCAGCTCACATCCAGGGGACTCCTACGAGCAGTACTTC
CDR3: CASSHPGDSYEQYF

V: TRBV6-1
D: NA
size: NA
J: TRBJ2-1
DNA: TGTGCCAGCAGCCTGGAGGGGAGGATCTACAATGAGCAGTTCTTC
CDR3: CASSLEGRIYNEQFF

V: TRBV18
D: TRBD2
size: NA
J: TRBJ2-7
DNA: TGTGCCAGCTCACCACTCAGCGGGAGGAGTAGCGAGCAGTACTTC
CDR3: CASSPLSGRSSEQYF

V: TRBV5-6
D: NA
size: NA
J: TRBJ2-7
DNA: TGTGCCAGCAGCTTCGGGACACCCTCCTACGAGCAGTACTTC
CDR3: CASSFGTPSYEQYF

V: TRBV14
D: TRBD1
size: few
J: TRBJ1-3
DNA: TGTGCCAGCAGCCCTCAGGGGGCGCGTGGAAACACCATATATTTT
CDR3: CASSPQGARGNTIYF

V: TRBV6-4
D: NA
size: NA
J: TRBJ1-2
DNA: TGTGCCAGCAGTGAAGAGGGAATGGGAGGCTACACCTTC
CDR3: CASSEEGMGGYTF

V: TRBV5-1
D: TRBD2
size: NA
J: TRBJ2-7
DNA: TGCGCCAGCAGCTTGGTTTTCCCGGGGAGGGTCTCCTACGAGCAGTACTTC
CDR3: CASSLVFPGRVSYEQYF

V: TRBV2
D: TRBD1
size: once
J: TRBJ2-7
DNA: TGTGCCAGCAGTTACAGGACAGGGTTGCTCCACGAGCAGTACTTC
CDR3: CASSYRTGLLHEQYF

V: TRBV7-9
D: NA
size: NA
J: TRBJ1-4
DNA: TGTGCCAGCAGCTTAGGCGGGGGGAGGACTAATGAAAAACTGTTTTTT
CDR3: CASSLGGGRTNEKLFF